This TCR beta chain was captured in a study of T cells in Graves' hyperthyroidism and ophthalmopathy. Study-wide results and caveats: It was a median approximately 6.9 months before onset that the model predicted ophthalmopathy.

Trimming stripped 5 bases from V and 0 bases from J, with 7 bases between. The CDR3 covers 13 residues. Germline lookup yields CDR1 LNHDA and CDR2 SQIVND (reference sequence). Amplification yielded TCR beta CDR3 regions, with RNA transcripts as the source. The HTBI set primed first-round TCR CDR3 RT-PCR. TCRdb re-analysed the multiplex PCR reads in MiXCR, keeping a single row per CDR3 protein. The sample holds fewer than 650,000 distinct CDR3 sequences, about 45% seen once. There are many counts of this clonotype. Its antigen is as yet unknown. The source is an adult woman with Graves' disease, either hyperthyroidism or ophthalmopathy (not recorded which). Sequences were obtained from peripheral blood or thyroid tissue (not recorded which). The genes are TRBV19 and TRBJ1-1; unclear D gene. The CDR3 coding sequence is TGTGCCAGTAGTTGGCAGCTGAACACTGAAGCTTTCTTT. Protein sequence: CASSWQLNTEAFF. Based on the CDR3 plus reference TRBV19 and TRBJ1-1, the full variable domain is DGGITQSPKYLFRKEGQNVTLSCEQNLNHDAMYWYRQDPGQGLRLIYYSQIVNDFQKGDIAEGYSVSREKKESFPLTVTSAQKNPTAFYLCASSWQLNTEAFFGQGTRLTVV.